What follows describes a single T cell receptor (beta chain). Its specificity is not known. The germline V gene has CDR1 SEHNR and CDR2 FQNEAQ (reference sequence). The CDR3 extends over 16 amino acids. Trimming pared 5 bases from V and 0 bases from J, leaving 14 bases between. TRB rearrangements spanning V, D and J were amplified using mixed TRB-A/B primers. TCRdb redid the calling of the multiplex PCR reads with MiXCR, one entry per CDR3 protein. Of a few thousand distinct CDR3 sequences in the sample, 50% to 75% were seen once. TCR beta rearrangements were amplified from peripheral blood genomic DNA. These data come from a study of T cell repertoires in aging, cancer and after chemotherapy. Across the whole study: About 8.9 million TCR reads made up the full dataset.

Study conclusions and caveats: Untreated cancer patients had significantly lower blood TCR diversity than age-matched healthy donors.

This sequence was found in a human donor with a solid tumor. This rearrangement joins TRBV7-9 to TRBJ1-3, with D unresolved. The source material was blood. DNA of the CDR3: TGTGCCAGCAGCCAACAGAGTAGGGCCTCTGGAAACACCATATATTTT. This translates into CASSQQSRASGNTIYF.